The clone carrying this T cell receptor (beta chain) came up once. The sample is drawn from a study of blood T cell repertoires in COVID-19. At the level of the study: Samples taken during acute and convalescent COVID-19 were collected in the United States, Italy and Spain. T cells, B-cell-depleted T cells, or PBMCs supplied cDNA or gDNA.

Measured with immunoSEQ multiplex PCR; TCRdb has only the in-frame clones, and not every one. Counted here are about 150,000 clones, roughly 78% occurring once; the ten biggest clones make up about 1.8%. The CDR3 extends over 16 amino acids. Per the germline V gene, CDR1 is MNHEY and CDR2 is SVGAGI. V was cut by 0 bases and J by 4 bases, with 10 bases left in between. The specimen sequenced was peripheral blood. The source is an elderly man with acute or convalescent COVID-19. The V and J genes are TRBV6-5 and TRBJ1-6; D perhaps matches TRBD1 (6 bases). This CDR3 reads CASSYSGDTYNSPLHF. The CDR3 coding sequence is TGTGCCAGCAGTTACTCAGGGGACACTTATAATTCACCCCTCCACTTT.